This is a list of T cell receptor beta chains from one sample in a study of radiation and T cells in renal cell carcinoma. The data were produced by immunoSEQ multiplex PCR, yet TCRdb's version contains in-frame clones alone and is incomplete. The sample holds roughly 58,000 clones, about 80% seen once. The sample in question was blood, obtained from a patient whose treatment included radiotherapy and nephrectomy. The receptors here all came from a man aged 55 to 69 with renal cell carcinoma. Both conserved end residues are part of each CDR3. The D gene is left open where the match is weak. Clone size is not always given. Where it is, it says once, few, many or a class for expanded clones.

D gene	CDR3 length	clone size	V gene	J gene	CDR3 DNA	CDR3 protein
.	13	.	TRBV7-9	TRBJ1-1	TGTGCCAGCAGCAAGACAGTGGACACTGAAGCTTTCTTT	CASSKTVDTEAFF
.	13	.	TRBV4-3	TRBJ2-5	TGCGCCAGCAGTCCGACGGACCAAGAGACCCAGTACTTC	CASSPTDQETQYF
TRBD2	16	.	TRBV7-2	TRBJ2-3	TGTGCCAGCAGCTTAGTCGACGGGAGGGCCGGGGATACGCAGTATTTT	CASSLVDGRAGDTQYF
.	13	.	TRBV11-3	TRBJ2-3	TGTGCCAGCAGCTTATCGTTGGCAGATACGCAGTATTTT	CASSLSLADTQYF
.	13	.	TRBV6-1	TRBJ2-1	TGTGCCAGCAGTGAAGAGAGAGGCGACGAGCAGTTCTTC	CASSEERGDEQFF
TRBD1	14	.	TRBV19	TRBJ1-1	TGTGCCAGTAGTATTCCAGGGGGCTGGCCTGAAGCTTTCTTT	CASSIPGGWPEAFF
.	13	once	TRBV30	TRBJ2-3	TGTGCCTGGAGTGTACAAGGCCCAGATACGCAGTATTTT	CAWSVQGPDTQYF
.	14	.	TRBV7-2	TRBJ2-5	TGTGCCAGCAGCTTAGACAGCCTCCGAGAGACCCAGTACTTC	CASSLDSLRETQYF
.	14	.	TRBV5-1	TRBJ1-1	TGCGCCAGCAGCGGGGGACTTCAGAACACTGAAGCTTTCTTT	CASSGGLQNTEAFF
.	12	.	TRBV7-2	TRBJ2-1	TGTGCCAGCAGCTCCGTCTACAATGAGCAGTTCTTC	CASSSVYNEQFF
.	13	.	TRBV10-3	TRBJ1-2	TGTGCCATCAGTGAATTGGCCGGCTATGGCTACACCTTC	CAISELAGYGYTF
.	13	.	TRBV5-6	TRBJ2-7	TGTGCCAGCAGCTTGAAGGGGTTATACGAGCAGTACTTC	CASSLKGLYEQYF
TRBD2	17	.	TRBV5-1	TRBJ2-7	TGCGCCAGCAGCCCGGGACTAGCGGGGGCCCGGGCGAGCGAGCAGTACTTC	CASSPGLAGARASEQYF
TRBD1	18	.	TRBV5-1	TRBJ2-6	TGCGCCAGCAGCTTGCGGACAGGGTCGAGCTCTGGGGCCAACGTCCTGACTTTC	CASSLRTGSSSGANVLTF
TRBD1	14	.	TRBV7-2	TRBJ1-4	TGTGCCAGCAGCCCGGACAGGGGTAATGAAAAACTGTTTTTT	CASSPDRGNEKLFF